These 7 T cell receptor beta chains originate from one sample sequenced in a study of shared clonotypes between healthy human individuals. Profiled with immunoSEQ multiplex PCR; TCRdb holds only in-frame clones, not every one. The sample consists of 2 million to 2.5 million clones, 85% to 95% of them appearing once. Sample: naive CD4+ T cells from PBMCs. Subset specified: CD45RA+ positively selected. These TCRs come from a man younger than 30 in good health. Some clones in this sample may be carry-over from other donors' samples.

Concerning this clone itself: This CDR3 is also generated by other DNA sequences in the sample. The V gene is TRBV5-4, the J gene TRBJ1-1; D call uncertain. V lost 0 bases to trimming and J lost 1 base, with 7 bases between them. In germline, CDR1 is SGHNT, CDR2 YYREEE (reference sequence). The CDR3 totals 14 residues. The CDR3 DNA sequence: TGTGCCAGCAGCTTGGCTGGAACGAACACTGAAGCTTTCTTT. Its protein is CASSLAGTNTEAFF.

The J gene is TRBJ2-7, the V gene TRBV7-3; TRBD1 matches at 9 bases. With V trimmed by 5 bases and J by 1 base, 6 bases remained unmatched. The CDR3 consists of 15 residues. The germline gives CDR1 SGHTA, CDR2 FQGTGA. In nucleotides, the CDR3 is TGTGCCAGCAGCCGCTCCGGGACAGGGTCCTACGAGCAGTACTTC. Translation gives CASSRSGTGSYEQYF.

The rearrangement joins TRBV4-2 to TRBJ2-5; 9 bases match TRBD1. V lost 1 base, J lost 4 bases, and 7 bases stayed unmatched. There are 16 residues in the CDR3. Looked up from germline, CDR1 is LGHNA and CDR2 is YNFKEQ. CDR3 region: CASSQGGADRGETQYF. In nucleotides, the CDR3 is TGTGCCAGCAGCCAAGGAGGGGCGGACAGGGGAGAGACCCAGTACTTC.

V is TRBV18 and J is TRBJ1-5; TRBD1 matches 10 bases. This CDR3 has 17 residues. The ends lost 2 bases at V and 5 bases at J; junction bases unmatched: 9. Germline V gives CDR1 KGHSH, CDR2 LQKENI. Here the CDR3 reads CASSPNIETGGDQPQHF. DNA of the CDR3: TGTGCCAGCTCACCAAATATTGAGACAGGGGGCGATCAGCCCCAGCATTTT.

V gene TRBV7-9 combines with J gene TRBJ2-1; TRBD1 matches at 8 bases. The CDR3 covers 16 residues. Trimming at V came to 4 bases and at J to 8 bases, leaving 13 bases not matched to a gene. In germline, CDR1 is SEHNR, CDR2 FQNEAQ (reference sequence). The DNA of the CDR3 is TGTGCCAGCAGCTCAGGCCGGGACAGGCGGGCGGATGAGCAGTTCTTC. It specifies CASSSGRDRRADEQFF.

Notes on this clone: Other DNA sequences in the same sample also yield this CDR3. The chain employs TRBV5-1 and TRBJ2-7, with 7 bases lining up with TRBD2. This CDR3 is 15 amino acids long. Germline assignment: CDR1 SGHRS and CDR2 YFSETQ. Trimming removed 1 base from V and 2 bases from J; junction bases left unmatched: 6. CDR3 DNA sequence: TGCGCCAGCAGCTTGTTGGCTAGCGGAACCTACGAGCAGTACTTC. This gives the protein CASSLLASGTYEQYF.

The genes are TRBV5-1 and TRBJ2-1; TRBD2 is a possible D gene (5 bases). Germline V CDR1 and CDR2: SGHRS, YFSETQ. Trimming removed 0 bases at V and 2 bases at J, with 9 bases between. The CDR3 contains 15 residues. CDR3 protein: CASSLAGNTYNEQFF. CDR3 coding DNA: TGCGCCAGCAGCTTGGCGGGAAACACCTACAATGAGCAGTTCTTC. Combining the CDR3 with reference TRBV5-1 and TRBJ2-1 gives the whole variable domain KAGVTQTPRYLIKTRGQQVTLSCSPISGHRSVSWYQQTPGQGLQFLFEYFSETQRNKGNFPGRFSGRQFSNSRSEMNVSTLELGDSALYLCASSLAGNTYNEQFFGPGTRLTVL.